These 25 T cell receptor beta chains were sequenced from one sample in a study of control samples from healthy donors and cancer patients. Sequencing was performed with immunoSEQ multiplex PCR; in TCRdb, only in-frame clones are kept and a portion is missing. The sample includes over 150,000 clones, around 94% of them seen just once. The sample was PBMCs. The receptor source for this set is a man aged 55 to 70 with colorectal cancer.

This clone has only one observation. The genes are TRBV12-3 or TRBV12-4 and TRBJ1-5; D unclear. The CDR3 covers 13 residues. Trimming pared 8 bases from V and 2 bases from J, leaving 10 bases between. As DNA, the CDR3 is TGTGCCAGCTCAAATGCCGGCAATCAGCCCCAGCATTTT. Its translation: CASSNAGNQPQHF.

The CDR3 nucleotides are TGTGCCAGTAGTATAGCCCCCGGGGTCCCCTACAATGAGCAGTTCTTC. Translating gives CASSIAPGVPYNEQFF. The chain employs TRBV19 and TRBJ2-1, with a tentative D call TRBD2 (5 bases). Trimming took off 1 base at V and 2 bases at J, with 12 bases between the two ends. Germline lookup yields CDR1 LNHDA and CDR2 SQIVND (reference sequence). The CDR3 is made up of 16 amino acids.

J is TRBJ1-1 and V is TRBV24-1; D is unresolved. CDR3 length equals 15 residues. Germline V gene lookup returns CDR1 KGHDR and CDR2 SFDVKD. The V and J ends lost 3 bases and 1 base respectively, with 11 bases between them. The CDR3 region is CATSDGSTTNTEAFF. CDR3 sequence (DNA): TGTGCCACCAGTGATGGGAGTACCACGAACACTGAAGCTTTCTTT.

This chain connects TRBV7-2 to TRBJ1-1; D uncertain. Trimming took 5 bases from V and 2 from J, leaving 9 bases between them. The CDR3 is made up of 13 amino acids. CDR1 is SGHTA, CDR2 FQGNSA, per germline. The CDR3 loop reads CASSHYPNTEAFF. As DNA, the CDR3 is TGTGCCAGCAGCCATTACCCCAACACTGAAGCTTTCTTT.

The rearrangement links TRBV9 to TRBJ1-2, with D maybe TRBD1 (6 bases). Germline values: CDR1 SGDLS, CDR2 YYNGEE. This CDR3 region has 14 residues. V shed 0 bases and J shed 13 bases, with 19 bases lying between them. DNA for the CDR3: TGTGCCAGCAGCGTAGGAAACCCGACAGGCGAATGCACCTTC. It specifies CASSVGNPTGECTF.

This clone showed up just once. The chain joins TRBV19 to TRBJ1-1; D remains unclear. The CDR3 loop spans 14 amino acids. V lost 5 bases, J lost 10 bases, and 20 bases lay in between. CDR1 and CDR2 from the germline V gene are LNHDA and SQIVND (reference sequence). CDR3: CASSASSPKAPAFF. Written as DNA, the CDR3 is TGTGCCAGTAGTGCATCGAGCCCGAAGGCCCCAGCTTTCTTT.

The chain recombines TRBV19 with TRBJ1-2; TRBD1 aligns across 8 bases. The CDR3 loop spans 15 amino acids. Losses at the gene ends were 6 bases for V and 4 bases for J; bases not matched to a gene: 10. Looked up from germline, CDR1 is LNHDA and CDR2 is SQIVND (reference sequence). CDR3 DNA sequence: TGTGCCAGTAGACAAGGGACAGGTTTTGCCTATGGCTACACCTTC. It encodes CASRQGTGFAYGYTF.

This rearrangement joins TRBV9 to TRBJ1-3, with D possibly TRBD1 on 5 matching bases. V lost 3 bases and J 3 bases, leaving 7 bases between the germline ends. Germline V gene data show CDR1 as SGDLS and CDR2 as YYNGEE. This CDR3 region has 13 residues. The CDR3 sequence: CASSADIGNTIYF. The CDR3, as DNA: TGTGCCAGCAGCGCGGACATTGGAAACACCATATATTTT.

The rearrangement links TRBV12-3 or TRBV12-4 to TRBJ2-5; D might be TRBD2 (5 bases). The CDR3 contains 13 residues. Trimming left V 3 bases short and J 4 bases short, with 9 bases between. CDR3 region: CASSLIEGETQYF. The CDR3 region has the DNA TGTGCCAGCAGTTTGATTGAGGGAGAGACCCAGTACTTC.

The chain uses TRBV7-2 and TRBJ1-1; TRBD1 is a possible D gene (5 bases). Trimming removed 1 base from V and 1 base from J, with 10 bases in between. This CDR3 comprises 15 residues. Germline CDR1 is SGHTA and CDR2 is FQGNSA. The CDR3 DNA sequence: TGTGCCAGCAGCTTAGTGGTGGGGGGGAACACTGAAGCTTTCTTT. The encoded protein is CASSLVVGGNTEAFF.

The chain links TRBV11-2 to TRBJ2-7, with D perhaps TRBD1 or TRBD2 (5 bases each). The CDR3 extends over 15 amino acids. V dropped 3 bases and J dropped 2 bases, with 14 bases sitting between them. Germline V gene sequence: CDR1 SGHAT, CDR2 FQNNGV. DNA of the CDR3: TGTGCCAGCAGCTTTGGGGCCAGGGAGACCTACGAGCAGTACTTC. It codes for CASSFGARETYEQYF.

This clone appeared once. The chain recombines TRBV28 with TRBJ1-1, with D possibly matching TRBD1 (5 bases). The CDR3 loop spans 15 amino acids. Trimming stripped 8 bases from V and 1 base from J, with 17 bases between. Germline V lookup: CDR1 MDHEN, CDR2 SYDVKM. DNA for the CDR3: TGTGCCAGCCGCACCGGGGGTGGGGGGAACACTGAAGCTTTCTTT. It specifies CASRTGGGGNTEAFF. Filled out from reference TRBV28 and TRBJ1-1, the complete variable domain reads DVKVTQSSRYLVKRTGEKVFLECVQDMDHENMFWYRQDPGLGLRLIYFSYDVKMKEKGDIPEGYSVSREKKERFSLILESASTNQTSMYLCASRTGGGGNTEAFFGQGTRLTVV.

Turning to this clone: Other DNA sequences in the sample encode the same CDR3. This rearrangement joins TRBV12-2 to TRBJ2-1; the table's TRBD2 call for D was not verified on the DNA. TRBV12-2 is described as a pseudogene. The CDR3 sequence is 16 residues long. CDR3 protein: CASRLGSGTSGGEQFF. In DNA, the CDR3 is TGTGCAAGTCGCTTAGGTTCCGGGACTAGCGGGGGGGAGCAGTTCTTC.

This chain joins TRBV5-6 and TRBJ1-1, with D unresolved. V shed 5 bases and J shed 3 bases, with 20 bases lying between them. Looked up from germline, CDR1 is SGHDT and CDR2 is YYEEEE. The CDR3 is 16 residues long. The CDR3 DNA reads TGTGCCAGCAGTTACACCTCGGGCAGGTGGGACACTGAAGCTTTCTTT. The encoded protein is CASSYTSGRWDTEAFF.

The gene calls are TRBV5-4 and TRBJ1-1; D is undetermined. V shed 4 bases and J shed 0 bases, with 10 bases lying between them. The germline V gene encodes CDR1 SGHNT and CDR2 YYREEE (reference sequence). There are 14 residues in the CDR3. The CDR3 sequence: CASSGSPLNTEAFF. The CDR3, as DNA: TGTGCCAGCAGCGGCAGTCCTTTGAACACTGAAGCTTTCTTT.

V is TRBV30 and J is TRBJ1-2, with no clear D. Trimming pared 3 bases from V and 2 bases from J, leaving 10 bases between. The CDR3 loop spans 13 amino acids. The V gene's germline CDR1 is GTSNPN and CDR2 SVGIG (reference sequence). The chain's CDR3 is CAWSPLGNYGYTF. CDR3 DNA: TGTGCCTGGAGCCCCTTGGGAAACTATGGCTACACCTTC. The variable domain in full, completed from reference TRBV30 and TRBJ1-2, reads SQTIHQWPATLVQPVGSPLSLECTVEGTSNPNLYWYRQAAGRGLQLLFYSVGIGQISSEVPQNLSASRPQDRQFILSSKKLLLSDSGFYLCAWSPLGNYGYTFGSGTRLTVV.

V gene TRBV18 combines with J gene TRBJ1-1; a weak D match, TRBD1 (6 bases). Trimming stripped 0 bases from V and 5 bases from J, with 10 bases between. The CDR3 is 14 amino acids. Germline V gene lookup returns CDR1 KGHSH and CDR2 LQKENI. Written as DNA, the CDR3 is TGTGCCAGCTCACCACCGGGGGGCGCGACTGAAGCTTTCTTT. Encoded protein: CASSPPGGATEAFF.

CDR3 protein: CASSLGQNENQPQHF. The CDR3, as DNA: TGTGCCAGCAGCTTGGGTCAGAATGAAAATCAGCCCCAGCATTTT. The V and J genes are TRBV5-8 and TRBJ1-5; D unclear. The length of the CDR3 is 15 residues. The V gene lost 0 bases and the J gene lost 4 bases, with 11 bases spanning the gap. The germline gives CDR1 SGHTS, CDR2 YDEGEE. Using reference TRBV5-8 and TRBJ1-5 for the parts outside the CDR3, the full variable domain is EAGVTQSPTHLIKTRGQQATLRCSPISGHTSVYWYQQALGLGLQFLLWYDEGEERNRGNFPPRFSGRQFPNYSSELNVNALELEDSALYLCASSLGQNENQPQHFGDGTRLSIL.

This sequence joins TRBV20-1 and TRBJ2-5, with D unclear. In germline, CDR1 is DFQATT, CDR2 SNEGSKA (reference sequence). V lost 5 bases, J lost 5 bases, and 6 bases lay in between. This CDR3 region has 10 residues. CDR3 sequence reads: CSAGVETQYF. The CDR3, as DNA: TGCAGTGCTGGAGTTGAGACCCAGTACTTC.

The chain is built from TRBV24-1 and TRBJ2-1, with a weak D call TRBD2 (5 bases). The CDR3 is 16 amino acids. Germline CDR1 reads KGHDR; CDR2 reads SFDVKD. Trimming stripped 5 bases from V and 0 bases from J, with 13 bases between. CDR3 protein: CATSAGGSSSYNEQFF. The CDR3 nucleotides are TGTGCCACCAGTGCCGGCGGGTCCAGCTCCTACAATGAGCAGTTCTTC.

The V call is TRBV18, the J call TRBJ2-7, with a tentative D call TRBD1 (6 bases). From germline, CDR1 is KGHSH and CDR2 LQKENI. The V gene lost 6 bases and the J gene lost 5 bases, with 20 bases spanning the gap. CDR3 length: 15 amino acids. CDR3 bases: TGTGCCAGCTCGACTTCTGGGGGCGGTCGGGACGAGCAGTACTTC. As protein: CASSTSGGGRDEQYF.

This clone came up once. This sequence joins TRBV30 and TRBJ2-1; no clear D. CDR3 size: 13 residues. The germline V gene has CDR1 GTSNPN and CDR2 SVGIG (reference sequence). V was shortened by 1 base and J by 7 bases, with 11 bases between the two germline ends. The chain's CDR3 is CAWSGIEGNEQFF. Written as DNA, the CDR3 is TGTGCCTGGAGTGGGATCGAAGGGAATGAGCAGTTCTTC.

The rearrangement links TRBV19 to TRBJ2-2; 8 nucleotides align to TRBD1. Trimming took 2 bases from V and 5 from J; bases not matched to a gene: 7. Germline assignment: CDR1 LNHDA and CDR2 SQIVND (reference sequence). The CDR3 is made up of 16 amino acids. CDR3 sequence reads: CASSIRRGRGTGELFF. CDR3 in DNA: TGTGCCAGTAGTATACGCAGGGGGCGAGGGACCGGGGAGCTGTTTTTT.

The chain employs TRBV10-3 and TRBJ1-4; perhaps TRBD1 as D (6 bases). The CDR3 runs 15 residues. Trimming left V 1 base short and J 5 bases short, with 11 bases between. The germline CDR1 and CDR2 sequences are ENHRY and SYGVKD. CDR3 loop: CAISELGRGNEKLFF. CDR3 bases: TGTGCCATCAGTGAGTTGGGCAGGGGCAATGAAAAACTGTTTTTT.

The chain links TRBV11-2 to TRBJ1-4; 7 positions match TRBD1. CDR1 SGHAT and CDR2 FQNNGV come from the germline V gene. The CDR3 length is 12 residues. After removal of 6 bases from V and 7 bases from J, the junction contained 2 bases not matched to a gene. The CDR3 DNA is TGTGCCAGCAGGACAGGGAGTGAAAAACTGTTTTTT. This gives the protein CASRTGSEKLFF.